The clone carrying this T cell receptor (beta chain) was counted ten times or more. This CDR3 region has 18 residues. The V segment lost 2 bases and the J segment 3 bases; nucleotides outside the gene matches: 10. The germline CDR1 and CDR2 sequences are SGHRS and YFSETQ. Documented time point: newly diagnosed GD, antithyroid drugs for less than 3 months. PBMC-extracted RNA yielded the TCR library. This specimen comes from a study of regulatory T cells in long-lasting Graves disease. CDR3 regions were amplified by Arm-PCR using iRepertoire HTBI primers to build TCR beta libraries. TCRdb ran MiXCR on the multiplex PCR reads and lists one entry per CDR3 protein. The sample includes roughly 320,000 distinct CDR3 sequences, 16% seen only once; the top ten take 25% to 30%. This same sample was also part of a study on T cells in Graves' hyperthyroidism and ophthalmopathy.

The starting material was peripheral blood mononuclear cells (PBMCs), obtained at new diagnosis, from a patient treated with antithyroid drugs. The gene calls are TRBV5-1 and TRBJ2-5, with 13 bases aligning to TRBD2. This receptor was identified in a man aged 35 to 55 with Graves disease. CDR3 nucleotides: TGCGCCAGCAGCTTACAAAACACCGGACTAGCGGGGGAAGAGACCCAGTACTTC. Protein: CASSLQNTGLAGEETQYF.